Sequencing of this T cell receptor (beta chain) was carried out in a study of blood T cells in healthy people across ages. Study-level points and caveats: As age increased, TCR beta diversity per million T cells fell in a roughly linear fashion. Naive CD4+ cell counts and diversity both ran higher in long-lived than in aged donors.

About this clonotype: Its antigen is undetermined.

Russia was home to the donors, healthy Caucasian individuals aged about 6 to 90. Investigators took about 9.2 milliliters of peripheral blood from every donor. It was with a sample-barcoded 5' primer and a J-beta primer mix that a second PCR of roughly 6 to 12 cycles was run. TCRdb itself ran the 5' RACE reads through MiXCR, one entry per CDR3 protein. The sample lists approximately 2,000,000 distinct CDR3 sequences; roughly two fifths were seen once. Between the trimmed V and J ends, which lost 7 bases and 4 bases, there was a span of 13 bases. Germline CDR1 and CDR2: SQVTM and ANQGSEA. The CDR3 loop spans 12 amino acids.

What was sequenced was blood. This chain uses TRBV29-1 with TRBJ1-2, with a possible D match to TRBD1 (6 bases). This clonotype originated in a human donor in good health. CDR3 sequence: CSAQGGGYGYTF. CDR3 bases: TGCAGCGCTCAGGGAGGGGGCTATGGCTACACCTTC.